The 4 T cell receptor beta chains below come from one sample, sequenced in a study of blood T cells in healthy people across ages. With a J-beta primer mix and a sample-barcoded 5' primer, a second PCR ran 7 to 11 cycles. Via MiXCR, TCRdb re-called the 5' RACE reads, giving one row per CDR3 protein. The sample lists 1,500,000 or so distinct CDR3 sequences, around 40% occurring once. Sequencing was carried out using blood. The receptors were sampled from a woman aged 18-29 years in good health.

This clonotype was observed a handful of times. The chain couples TRBV11-2 to TRBJ1-1; TRBD1 matches 7 bases. Germline V lookup: CDR1 SGHAT, CDR2 FQNNGV. Trimming cost V 6 bases and J 5 bases; bases outside gene matches: 6. The CDR3 contains 13 residues. This chain's CDR3 is CASRNRGGTEAFF. The CDR3 DNA follows: TGTGCCAGCAGGAACAGGGGAGGGACTGAAGCTTTCTTT.

This clonotype was found a few times. The chain recombines TRBV5-1 with TRBJ2-7, with 10 bases matching TRBD2. Germline values: CDR1 SGHRS, CDR2 YFSETQ. This CDR3 comprises 16 residues. V trimming: 3 bases; J trimming: 0 bases; junction bases outside the gene matches: 6. Here the CDR3 reads CASSSLAGESSYEQYF. Here the CDR3 DNA reads TGCGCCAGCAGCTCCCTAGCGGGGGAGAGCTCCTACGAGCAGTACTTC.

This clonotype was picked up a small number of times. The chain combines TRBV20-1 with TRBJ2-1; tentatively, D is TRBD2 (6 bases). Looked up from germline, CDR1 is DFQATT and CDR2 is SNEGSKA (reference sequence). V was pared by 2 bases and J by 3 bases, with 11 bases between. The CDR3 is made up of 14 amino acids. CDR3 nucleotides: TGCAGTGCTAGATACTATAGCGGCTACAATGAGCAGTTCTTC. Amino acid sequence: CSARYYSGYNEQFF.

The rearrangement uses TRBV3-1 and TRBJ2-1; the match to TRBD1 covers 10 bases. The J call is in doubt because the DNA end fits TRBJ2-7 better. This CDR3 is built from 16 residues. Germline CDR1 LGHDT, CDR2 YNNKEL (reference sequence). The CDR3 region has the DNA TGTGCCAGCAGCCAACCGGGACAGGGGCTAAACAATGAGCAGTACTTC. The encoded protein is CASSQPGQGLNNEQYF.